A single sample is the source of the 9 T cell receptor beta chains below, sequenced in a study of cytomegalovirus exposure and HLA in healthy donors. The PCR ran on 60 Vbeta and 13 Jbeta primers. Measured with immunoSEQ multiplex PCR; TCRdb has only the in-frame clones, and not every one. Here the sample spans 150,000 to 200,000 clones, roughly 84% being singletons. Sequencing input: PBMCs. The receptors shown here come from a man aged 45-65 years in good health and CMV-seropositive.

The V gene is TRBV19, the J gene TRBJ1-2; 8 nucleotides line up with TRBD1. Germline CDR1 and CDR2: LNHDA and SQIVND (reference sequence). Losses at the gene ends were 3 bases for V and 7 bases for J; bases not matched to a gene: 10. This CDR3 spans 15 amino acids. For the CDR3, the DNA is TGTGCCAGTAGTATCCGGGGTCAGGGGGCGCGTGGCTACACCTTC. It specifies CASSIRGQGARGYTF.

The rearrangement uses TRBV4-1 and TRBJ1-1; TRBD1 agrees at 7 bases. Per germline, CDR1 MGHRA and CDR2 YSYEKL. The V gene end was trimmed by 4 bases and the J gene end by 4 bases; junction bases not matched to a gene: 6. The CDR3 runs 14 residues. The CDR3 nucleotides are TGCGCCAGCAGCCCCGGGACAGCGGGCACTGAAGCTTTCTTT. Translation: CASSPGTAGTEAFF.

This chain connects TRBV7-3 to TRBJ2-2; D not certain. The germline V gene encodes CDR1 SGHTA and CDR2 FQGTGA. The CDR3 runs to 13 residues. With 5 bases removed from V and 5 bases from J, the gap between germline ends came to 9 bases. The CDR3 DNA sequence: TGTGCCAGCAGCCCGCGTCCTACCGGGGAGCTGTTTTTT. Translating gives CASSPRPTGELFF.

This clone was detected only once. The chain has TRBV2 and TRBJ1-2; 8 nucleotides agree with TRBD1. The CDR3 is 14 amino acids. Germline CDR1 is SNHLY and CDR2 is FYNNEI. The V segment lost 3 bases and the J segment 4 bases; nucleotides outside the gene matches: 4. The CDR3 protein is CASSEAGGPYGYTF. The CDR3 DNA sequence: TGTGCCAGCAGTGAGGCAGGGGGCCCCTATGGCTACACCTTC.

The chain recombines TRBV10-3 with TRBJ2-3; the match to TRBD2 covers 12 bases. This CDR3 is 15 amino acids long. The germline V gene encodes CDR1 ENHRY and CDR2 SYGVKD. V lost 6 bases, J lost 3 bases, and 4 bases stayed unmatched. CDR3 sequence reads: CAIRLAGGATDTQYF. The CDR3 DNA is TGTGCCATCAGACTAGCGGGAGGTGCAACAGATACGCAGTATTTT.

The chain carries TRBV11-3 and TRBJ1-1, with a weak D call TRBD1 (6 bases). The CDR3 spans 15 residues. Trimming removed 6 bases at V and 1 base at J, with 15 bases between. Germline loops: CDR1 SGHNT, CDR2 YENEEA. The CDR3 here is CASSSFLGANTEAFF. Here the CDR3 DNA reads TGTGCCAGCAGTAGCTTCTTGGGGGCGAACACTGAAGCTTTCTTT.

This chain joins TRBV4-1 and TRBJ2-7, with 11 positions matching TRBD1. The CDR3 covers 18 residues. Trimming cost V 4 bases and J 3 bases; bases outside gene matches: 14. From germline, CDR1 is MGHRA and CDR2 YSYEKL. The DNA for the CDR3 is TGCGCCAGCAGCCCGGGACAGGGGGGAAGGAGTCGGGGCTACGAGCAGTACTTC. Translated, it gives CASSPGQGGRSRGYEQYF.

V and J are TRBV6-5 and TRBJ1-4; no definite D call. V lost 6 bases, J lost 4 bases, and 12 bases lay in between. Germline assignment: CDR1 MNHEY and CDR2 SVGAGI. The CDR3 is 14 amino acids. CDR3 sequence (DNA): TGTGCCAGCAGCCCCGGACTGATTAATGAAAAACTGTTTTTT. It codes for CASSPGLINEKLFF.

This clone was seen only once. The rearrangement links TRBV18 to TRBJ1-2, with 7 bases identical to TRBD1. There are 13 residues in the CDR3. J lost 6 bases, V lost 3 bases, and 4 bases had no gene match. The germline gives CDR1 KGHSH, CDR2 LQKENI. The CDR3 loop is CASSPGQVNGYTF. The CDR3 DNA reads TGTGCCAGCTCACCCGGACAGGTGAATGGCTACACCTTC. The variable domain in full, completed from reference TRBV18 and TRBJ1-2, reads NAGVMQNPRHLVRRRGQEARLRCSPMKGHSHVYWYRQLPEEGLKFMVYLQKENIIDESGMPKERFSAEFPKEGPSILRIQQVVRGDSAAYFCASSPGQVNGYTFGSGTRLTVV.